This T cell receptor beta chain was obtained from a study of blood T cell repertoires in COVID-19. The CDR3 length is 13 residues. CDR1 is SGHDT, CDR2 YYEEEE, per germline. V was cut by 3 bases and J by 1 base, with 8 bases left in between. Libraries were prepared by immunoSEQ multiplex PCR; TCRdb keeps only in-frame clonotypes and omits some of them. The sample has roughly 300,000 clones; around 85% are singletons. Those who participated ranged in age from roughly 18 to 90 years and resided in about two dozen US areas. Participants' reported clinical history set cohort assignment. V and J are TRBV5-6 and TRBJ2-7, with D unresolved. This receptor was obtained from a woman in her forties or fifties who had recovered from COVID-19. The sample was PBMCs or T cells enriched from blood (not recorded which). The DNA of the CDR3 is TGTGCCAGCAGCTATACTGCTTCCTACGAGCAGTACTTC. Translation gives CASSYTASYEQYF.